Many counts were recorded for the clone carrying this T cell receptor beta chain. The antigen is not known. The germline gene is not matched at one end of the junction; a read error may be the cause. Looked up from germline, CDR1 is MGHRA and CDR2 is YSYEKL. The CDR3 sequence is 16 residues long. Roughly three months, about 14 weeks, into antiretroviral therapy, follow-up blood was collected. Whole blood was used without fractionation, so all unsorted peripheral T cells were included. The source of the sample is a study of HIV-infected patients and healthy controls. General study points: MAIT alpha-chain CDR3s were frequent in healthy controls, depleted in HIV+. Size-matched repertoire data failed to replicate the apparent Gini index recovery after therapy in HIV-infected patients.

Reverse transcription used about 510 ng RNA and constant-region primers for alpha and beta. Using multiplexing indices, alpha and beta chain libraries were generated apart by chain-specific third strand synthesis. TCRdb ran MiXCR on the 5' RACE reads and lists one entry per CDR3 protein. The sample carries about 14,000 distinct CDR3 sequences, around 12% recorded once. Sequences were derived from blood, sampled during antiretroviral therapy. The genes are TRBV4-1 and TRBJ2-1, with 11 bases fitting TRBD1. This TCR derives from an adult with HIV infection. The donor label of this sample is uncertain. The DNA for the CDR3 is TGCGCCAGCAGCCAAAGGGACAGGGGGAAGTCCTCGGAGCGGTTCTTC. This gives the protein CASSQRDRGKSSERFF.